Shown below are 29 T cell receptor beta chains from a single sample sequenced in a study of T cell responses to AZD1222 COVID-19 vaccine. The table came from immunoSEQ multiplex PCR; TCRdb's copy has only in-frame clones and leaves some out. In the table there are 110,000 to 150,000 clones, around 93% of which are singletons. The sample here was peripheral blood, taken on day 0 of AZD1222 vaccination. These receptors were obtained from an adult in good health.

The rearrangement joins TRBV9 to TRBJ1-2; D unresolved. From germline, CDR1 is SGDLS and CDR2 YYNGEE. The CDR3 is 16 amino acids. The germline V and J ends were trimmed by 4 bases and 7 bases, with 23 bases remaining between them. CDR3 sequence: CASSPNPRTAMGGYTF. The CDR3 DNA sequence: TGTGCCAGCAGCCCCAATCCCAGGACGGCCATGGGTGGCTACACCTTC.

This clone appeared a single time. The rearrangement joins TRBV5-1 to TRBJ2-3; no clear D gene. CDR1 and CDR2 (germline): SGHRS, YFSETQ. The CDR3 consists of 14 residues. V was shortened by 0 bases and J by 5 bases, with 10 bases between the two germline ends. The CDR3 DNA follows: TGCGCCAGCAGCTTGGAGTCGCTTGAAGATACGCAGTATTTT. Protein sequence: CASSLESLEDTQYF.

This rearrangement joins TRBV2 to TRBJ1-1; perhaps TRBD1 as D (6 bases). Germline V lookup: CDR1 SNHLY, CDR2 FYNNEI. Trimming stripped 5 bases from V and 0 bases from J, with 13 bases between. The CDR3 covers 15 residues. The CDR3 protein is CASSNPGAMNTEAFF. Written as DNA, the CDR3 is TGTGCCAGCAGTAACCCAGGGGCCATGAACACTGAAGCTTTCTTT.

The chain couples TRBV28 to TRBJ2-2; D remains unclear. This CDR3 is 13 amino acids long. Trimming left V 2 bases short and J 5 bases short, with 6 bases between. Germline loops: CDR1 MDHEN, CDR2 SYDVKM. In DNA, the CDR3 is TGTGCCAGCAGTTTACCAGGAACCGGGGAGCTGTTTTTT. Translated: CASSLPGTGELFF. The full variable domain, in which reference TRBV28 and TRBJ2-2 provide the parts outside the CDR3, is DVKVTQSSRYLVKRTGEKVFLECVQDMDHENMFWYRQDPGLGLRLIYFSYDVKMKEKGDIPEGYSVSREKKERFSLILESASTNQTSMYLCASSLPGTGELFFGEGSRLTVL.

V is TRBV19 and J is TRBJ2-5; 12 nucleotides match TRBD2. Trimming removed 3 bases from V and 0 bases from J; junction bases left unmatched: 8. The germline CDR1 and CDR2 sequences are LNHDA and SQIVND (reference sequence). The CDR3 is made up of 18 amino acids. CDR3 protein: CASSITGLAGEYQETQYF. In DNA, the CDR3 is TGTGCCAGTAGTATCACGGGACTAGCGGGCGAATACCAAGAGACCCAGTACTTC.

In DNA, the CDR3 is TGTGCCAGCAGCTCGCGGGGGGGCCTTCGCGAGCAGTACTTC. Translation: CASSSRGGLREQYF. V gene TRBV5-4 combines with J gene TRBJ2-7, with TRBD2 matching 9 bases. The germline gives CDR1 SGHNT, CDR2 YYREEE (reference sequence). V lost 3 bases to trimming and J lost 6 bases; unmatched junction nucleotides: 7. This CDR3 is built from 14 residues.

The gene calls are TRBV2 and TRBJ2-2; TRBD1 agrees at 11 bases. The CDR3 has 14 residues. The ends lost 5 bases at V and 8 bases at J; junction bases unmatched: 4. Germline CDR1 is SNHLY and CDR2 is FYNNEI. CDR3 loop: CASSRTGGGGELFF. CDR3 coding DNA: TGTGCCAGCAGTCGGACAGGGGGCGGAGGGGAGCTGTTTTTT.

The CDR3 DNA sequence: TGCGCCAGCAGCCAGGCGTTTAACACTGAAGCTTTCTTT. Encoded protein: CASSQAFNTEAFF. The chain uses TRBV4-3 and TRBJ1-1, with D unresolved. The CDR3 has 13 residues. The germline V and J ends were trimmed by 3 bases and 2 bases, with 7 bases remaining between them. The germline V gene has CDR1 LGHNA and CDR2 YSLEER.

The chain links TRBV28 to TRBJ1-1, with D perhaps matching TRBD1 (5 bases). Trimming shortened V by 6 bases and J by 1 base, and 21 bases separated the two germline ends. The CDR3 covers 17 residues. The germline V gene has CDR1 MDHEN and CDR2 SYDVKM. CDR3 nucleotide sequence: TGTGCCAGCAGGCGCCGCGCGGGACTAAAGAGGAACACTGAAGCTTTCTTT. Amino acid sequence: CASRRRAGLKRNTEAFF.

This chain joins TRBV25-1 and TRBJ2-1; perhaps TRBD1 as D (5 bases). This CDR3 has 13 residues. The germline V and J ends were trimmed by 11 bases and 8 bases, with 19 bases remaining between them. Germline V gives CDR1 MGHDK, CDR2 SYGVNS. CDR3 nucleotide sequence: TGTGCCTCCCGACAGTACTCTCTCGATGAGCAGTTCTTC. It is translated as CASRQYSLDEQFF.

The chain employs TRBV18 and TRBJ1-1; no clear D. The CDR3 contains 12 residues. Germline CDR1 KGHSH, CDR2 LQKENI. The V gene lost 4 bases and the J gene lost 6 bases, with 9 bases spanning the gap. For the CDR3, the DNA is TGTGCCAGCTCACGAAGGGAGTCTGAAGCTTTCTTT. Translated: CASSRRESEAFF.

The rearrangement joins TRBV19 to TRBJ1-6; D perhaps matches TRBD1 (5 bases). The ends were cut back, 9 bases at V and 6 bases at J, with 15 bases in the middle. The CDR3 extends over 14 amino acids. CDR1 LNHDA and CDR2 SQIVND come from the germline V gene (reference sequence). CDR3 protein: CASTQEFSNSPLHF. The CDR3 nucleotides read TGTGCCAGCACACAGGAATTTAGTAATTCACCCCTCCACTTT.

The chain is built from TRBV9 and TRBJ2-5, with 14 bases identical to TRBD2. Germline CDR1 and CDR2: SGDLS and YYNGEE. Unmatched junction bases numbered 6, after V lost 4 bases and J lost 4 bases. CDR3 length: 16 amino acids. In nucleotides, the CDR3 is TGTGCCAGCAGCTCCCGCGGACTAGCGGGGGGAGAGACCCAGTACTTC. Protein: CASSSRGLAGGETQYF.

V is TRBV2 and J is TRBJ1-6; 9 bases map to TRBD1. After removal of 4 bases from V and 9 bases from J, the junction contained 4 bases not matched to a gene. CDR1 and CDR2 from the germline V gene are SNHLY and FYNNEI. The CDR3 loop spans 14 amino acids. CDR3 protein: CASSGDRAPSPLHF. DNA for the CDR3: TGTGCCAGCAGTGGGGACAGGGCGCCTTCACCCCTCCACTTT.

V gene TRBV4-1 combines with J gene TRBJ2-7, with TRBD2 identical over 7 bases. Germline CDR1 and CDR2: MGHRA and YSYEKL. The CDR3 runs 13 residues. V dropped 5 bases and J dropped 3; count of bases not matched to a gene: 4. The CDR3 spells CASSMTSNYEQYF. The CDR3 DNA reads as TGCGCCAGCAGCATGACTAGCAACTACGAGCAGTACTTC.

The V call is TRBV7-3, the J call TRBJ2-1; 8 bases agree with TRBD2. The CDR3 is made up of 16 amino acids. Per the germline V gene, CDR1 is SGHTA and CDR2 is FQGTGA. With V trimmed by 5 bases and J by 4 bases, 10 bases remained unmatched. The CDR3 DNA reads as TGTGCCAGCAGCCAACCCGGGGGGGCCGGGTACAATGAGCAGTTCTTC. Amino acid sequence: CASSQPGGAGYNEQFF.

The chain carries TRBV19 and TRBJ2-1, with D tentatively TRBD1 (5 bases). This CDR3 comprises 15 residues. The V end lost 3 bases, the J end lost 0 bases, and 9 bases lay between the germline ends. Germline V gives CDR1 LNHDA, CDR2 SQIVND (reference sequence). The CDR3 loop reads CASSIQGSSYNEQFF. The CDR3 DNA sequence: TGTGCCAGTAGTATTCAGGGAAGCTCCTACAATGAGCAGTTCTTC. The whole variable domain, filled in from reference TRBV19 and TRBJ2-1, reads DGGITQSPKYLFRKEGQNVTLSCEQNLNHDAMYWYRQDPGQGLRLIYYSQIVNDFQKGDIAEGYSVSREKKESFPLTVTSAQKNPTAFYLCASSIQGSSYNEQFFGPGTRLTVL.

The rearrangement uses TRBV18 and TRBJ1-6; weak D call: TRBD1 (5 bases). Germline CDR1 reads KGHSH; CDR2 reads LQKENI. V lost 3 bases to trimming and J lost 7 bases, with 13 bases between them. The CDR3 runs 15 residues. The CDR3 DNA follows: TGTGCCAGCTCACCCCAAGGGGTCACGAATTCACCCCTCCACTTT. Encoded protein: CASSPQGVTNSPLHF.

The table lists this clone with a count of one. The chain recombines TRBV2 with TRBJ2-1, with TRBD2 identical over 10 bases. The germline V gene has CDR1 SNHLY and CDR2 FYNNEI. Unmatched junction bases numbered 9, after V lost 4 bases and J lost 6 bases. This CDR3 is built from 16 residues. The CDR3 here is CASSGWKLAGLNEQFF. The CDR3 DNA reads as TGTGCCAGCAGTGGGTGGAAACTAGCGGGACTCAATGAGCAGTTCTTC.

In this sample, this clone turned up a few times. Other DNA sequences in this specimen translate into the identical CDR3. V and J are TRBV28 and TRBJ1-1, with 10 bases fitting TRBD1. The length of the CDR3 is 14 residues. J lost 5 bases, V lost 6 bases, and 6 bases had no gene match. From germline, CDR1 is MDHEN and CDR2 SYDVKM. This CDR3 is CASSPGTGATEAFF. The CDR3 DNA sequence: TGTGCCAGCAGCCCCGGGACAGGGGCAACTGAAGCTTTCTTT.

As DNA, the CDR3 is TGTGCCAGCAGTTTGTACGCGACAGGGAACTATGGCTACACCTTC. Translated, it gives CASSLYATGNYGYTF. This chain links TRBV27 with TRBJ1-2, with 7 bases matching TRBD1. The CDR3 totals 15 residues. Germline V gene lookup returns CDR1 MNHEY and CDR2 SMNVEV (reference sequence). V was pared by 3 bases and J by 2 bases, with 6 bases of the junction left unmatched.

The chain carries TRBV2 and TRBJ1-2; D uncertain. Looked up from germline, CDR1 is SNHLY and CDR2 is FYNNEI. The V and J ends lost 5 bases and 0 bases respectively, with 13 bases between them. CDR3 length: 15 residues. The CDR3 reads CASSRRSPTNYGYTF. In DNA, the CDR3 is TGTGCCAGCAGTCGTAGGAGCCCCACTAACTATGGCTACACCTTC.

This clone was detected only a few times. Other DNA sequences from this sample encode an identical CDR3 as well. The chain couples TRBV28 to TRBJ1-6; 7 bases are a match to TRBD1. The V gene end was trimmed by 3 bases and the J gene end by 7 bases; junction bases not matched to a gene: 6. The CDR3 has 15 residues. Germline V gene data show CDR1 as MDHEN and CDR2 as SYDVKM. The CDR3 DNA follows: TGTGCCAGCAGTTTCGGTGGCAGGGGGAATTCACCCCTCCACTTT. Protein sequence: CASSFGGRGNSPLHF.

V usage is TRBV7-6 and J usage is TRBJ1-3, with D perhaps matching TRBD1 (5 bases). CDR3 length: 15 residues. Germline V gene data show CDR1 as SGHVS and CDR2 as FNYEAQ. The ends were cut back, 2 bases at V and 2 bases at J, with 10 bases in the middle. The CDR3 region has the DNA TGTGCCAGCAGCTTAAATCGGGGGGCTGGAAACACCATATATTTT. Its protein product is CASSLNRGAGNTIYF.

This clone was counted a few times. The CDR3 bases are TGTGCCAGCAGTGAAGTGGAAGAGCCTCAGCCCCAGCATTTT. This encodes CASSEVEEPQPQHF. J is TRBJ1-5 and V is TRBV6-1; D call uncertain. Per germline, CDR1 MNHNS and CDR2 SASEGT. The CDR3 sequence is 14 residues long. Between the trimmed V and J ends, which lost 1 base and 6 bases, there was a span of 10 bases.

This chain connects TRBV19 to TRBJ1-5, with D unclear. Germline CDR1 is LNHDA and CDR2 is SQIVND (reference sequence). The V and J ends lost 2 bases and 7 bases respectively, with 9 bases between them. The CDR3 runs 13 residues. CDR3 bases: TGTGCCAGTAGTATAAGTGGGTCCCAGCCCCAGCATTTT. Encoded protein: CASSISGSQPQHF. Full variable domain (rest looked up from reference TRBV19 and TRBJ1-5): DGGITQSPKYLFRKEGQNVTLSCEQNLNHDAMYWYRQDPGQGLRLIYYSQIVNDFQKGDIAEGYSVSREKKESFPLTVTSAQKNPTAFYLCASSISGSQPQHFGDGTRLSIL.

The rearrangement links TRBV7-6 to TRBJ2-7; 7 bases are shared with TRBD1. J was trimmed by 4 bases and V by 1 base; bases with no gene match: 4. This CDR3 contains 14 residues. CDR1 and CDR2 (germline): SGHVS, FNYEAQ. The CDR3 DNA reads as TGTGCCAGCAGCTTAGGAGTACAGGGGTACGAGCAGTACTTC. This encodes CASSLGVQGYEQYF.

V and J are TRBV19 and TRBJ1-6; possible D gene TRBD1, 5 bases. CDR1 is LNHDA, CDR2 SQIVND, per germline (reference sequence). The CDR3 spans 17 residues. V was pared by 6 bases and J by 1 base, with 16 bases between. CDR3 in DNA: TGTGCCAGTAGAGGGGTTTTGGGCAGGTCCTATAATTCACCCCTCCACTTT. This gives the protein CASRGVLGRSYNSPLHF.

This chain links TRBV2 with TRBJ1-1; D ambiguous. Germline values: CDR1 SNHLY, CDR2 FYNNEI. V was clipped by 5 bases and J by 1 base, with 8 bases between them. CDR3 length equals 13 residues. The CDR3 DNA sequence: TGTGCCAGCAGTCTTTCAGAGAACACTGAAGCTTTCTTT. Residues: CASSLSENTEAFF.